The 31 T cell receptor beta chains given below trace back to one sample, sequenced in a study of blood T cell repertoires in COVID-19 (dated by TCRdb to 2020 to 2022). Library generation was performed with the immunoSEQ multiplex PCR assay. In TCRdb, the immuneACCESS table is reduced to in-frame sequences with V and J assigned. These tables do not hold every clone; where another copy was compared, an unresolved V gene accounts for under half, and the others remain unexplained. This sample gives some 200,000 clones in total; 76% of them show up just once. Around 8.1% of the sample is in the top ten clones. The sequenced material came from peripheral blood. Receptors originate from a woman in her 50s with active or convalescent COVID-19.

The chain has TRBV4-2 and TRBJ2-3; TRBD1 is a possible D gene (5 bases). The CDR3 has 13 amino acids. The germline V gene encodes CDR1 LGHNA and CDR2 YNFKEQ. Trimming left V 2 bases short and J 6 bases short, with 9 bases between. CDR3: CASSQFPGDTQYF. CDR3 in DNA: TGTGCCAGCAGCCAATTTCCAGGGGATACGCAGTATTTT.

The chain couples TRBV5-4 to TRBJ2-1, with TRBD2 identical over 7 bases. The CDR3 runs to 16 residues. The junction had 8 bases not matched to a gene; V was cut back by 2 bases and J by 3 bases. Germline CDR1 SGHNT, CDR2 YYREEE (reference sequence). The CDR3 DNA follows: TGTGCCAGCAGCTTCTCGATATGGGGGGGCTACAATGAGCAGTTCTTC. Protein sequence: CASSFSIWGGYNEQFF.

The rearrangement joins TRBV5-1 to TRBJ2-5; the match to TRBD1 covers 10 bases. Germline-derived CDR1 and CDR2 are SGHRS and YFSETQ. This CDR3 comprises 14 residues. Trimming cost V 4 bases and J 5 bases; bases outside gene matches: 5. CDR3: CASSVGQGRETQYF. CDR3 coding DNA: TGCGCCAGCAGCGTGGGACAGGGGCGGGAGACCCAGTACTTC. Based on the CDR3 plus reference TRBV5-1 and TRBJ2-5, the full variable domain is KAGVTQTPRYLIKTRGQQVTLSCSPISGHRSVSWYQQTPGQGLQFLFEYFSETQRNKGNFPGRFSGRQFSNSRSEMNVSTLELGDSALYLCASSVGQGRETQYFGPGTRLLVL.

The J gene is TRBJ2-6, the V gene TRBV4-2; 7 bases are shared with TRBD2. V lost 1 base to trimming and J lost 4 bases; unmatched junction nucleotides: 7. CDR3 length equals 17 residues. Per germline, CDR1 LGHNA and CDR2 YNFKEQ. The CDR3 region has the DNA TGTGCCAGCAGCCAAGTAGGGACTAACGCCGGGGCCAACGTCCTGACTTTC. This gives the protein CASSQVGTNAGANVLTF.

The rearrangement links TRBV19 to TRBJ1-5; 9 nucleotides agree with TRBD1. From germline, CDR1 is LNHDA and CDR2 SQIVND (reference sequence). This CDR3 spans 16 amino acids. The V gene end was trimmed by 5 bases and the J gene end by 2 bases; junction bases not matched to a gene: 7. The CDR3 reads CASSADRGGGNQPQHF. For the CDR3, the DNA is TGTGCCAGTAGTGCGGACAGGGGTGGCGGCAATCAGCCCCAGCATTTT.

The chain combines TRBV6-2 or TRBV6-3 with TRBJ2-7, with 7 bases lining up with TRBD1. The CDR3 length is 15 residues. Germline V gene sequence: CDR1 MNHEY, CDR2 SVGEGT. The J segment lost 3 bases and the V segment lost 2 bases, leaving 7 bases of the junction unmatched. The CDR3 DNA follows: TGTGCCAGCAGTTACGGAAGGAACAGGGGCTACGAGCAGTACTTC. This gives the protein CASSYGRNRGYEQYF.

V and J are TRBV30 and TRBJ1-6, with 7 bases lining up with TRBD1. This CDR3 comprises 17 residues. V shed 5 bases and J 0 bases; nucleotides not matched to a gene: 10. Germline values: CDR1 GTSNPN, CDR2 SVGIG (reference sequence). CDR3 sequence: CAWQHKGQSSYNSPLHF. DNA for the CDR3: TGTGCCTGGCAGCATAAGGGACAGAGCTCCTATAATTCACCCCTCCACTTT.

This chain links TRBV7-2 with TRBJ1-2; D not certain. This CDR3 contains 14 residues. Germline CDR1 is SGHTA and CDR2 is FQGNSA. Trimming took 6 bases from V and 2 from J, leaving 13 bases between them. The DNA of the CDR3 is TGTGCCAGCAGACCCTCCGGCAGGAACTATGGCTACACCTTC. Its protein is CASRPSGRNYGYTF.

CDR3 loop: CASSIDRGNSPLHF. The CDR3 DNA follows: TGTGCCAGCAGCATCGACAGGGGGAATTCACCCCTCCACTTT. The chain is built from TRBV11-2 and TRBJ1-6, with TRBD1 matching over 9 bases. Trimming removed 5 bases from V and 7 bases from J; junction bases left unmatched: 3. The CDR3 runs to 14 residues. Germline assignment: CDR1 SGHAT and CDR2 FQNNGV.

The rearrangement uses TRBV4-2 and TRBJ1-2, with D unresolved. V was clipped by 0 bases and J by 5 bases, with 19 bases between them. The V gene's germline CDR1 is LGHNA and CDR2 YNFKEQ. There are 17 residues in the CDR3. CDR3 sequence: CASSQESGPGLVYGYTF. DNA of the CDR3: TGTGCCAGCAGCCAAGAATCGGGTCCGGGTCTGGTATATGGCTACACCTTC.

The chain uses TRBV7-2 and TRBJ2-1; tentative D call: TRBD1 (6 bases). The CDR3 spans 13 residues. In germline, CDR1 is SGHTA, CDR2 FQGNSA. V lost 5 bases to trimming and J lost 7 bases, with 12 bases between them. The CDR3 DNA is TGTGCCAGCAGCCTACTAACAGGGAATGAGCAGTTCTTC. Its protein is CASSLLTGNEQFF.

This chain joins TRBV5-4 and TRBJ2-2; D is ambiguous. The ends were cut back, 0 bases at V and 1 base at J, with 4 bases in the middle. This CDR3 spans 14 amino acids. Germline V gene data show CDR1 as SGHNT and CDR2 as YYREEE (reference sequence). The CDR3 sequence: CASSLERNTGELFF. CDR3 coding DNA: TGTGCCAGCAGCTTGGAGCGGAACACCGGGGAGCTGTTTTTT.

The rearrangement joins TRBV29-1 to TRBJ2-7, with unresolved D. The CDR3 spans 11 residues. V lost 4 bases, J lost 4 bases, and 8 bases lay in between. From germline, CDR1 is SQVTM and CDR2 ANQGSEA. The CDR3 loop reads CSVGSDYEQYF. In DNA form, the CDR3 reads TGCAGCGTTGGCAGTGATTACGAGCAGTACTTC.

This chain connects TRBV27 to TRBJ1-5, with D possibly matching TRBD1 (5 bases). The CDR3 has 14 amino acids. Per germline, CDR1 MNHEY and CDR2 SMNVEV (reference sequence). Trimming shortened V by 6 bases and J by 3 bases, and 12 bases separated the two germline ends. The CDR3 loop reads CASRRGEDNQPQHF. CDR3 sequence (DNA): TGTGCCAGCAGGAGAGGGGAGGACAATCAGCCCCAGCATTTT.

The J gene is TRBJ1-2, the V gene TRBV20-1, with D uncertain. Germline values: CDR1 DFQATT, CDR2 SNEGSKA (reference sequence). Trimming pared 3 bases from V and 2 bases from J, leaving 10 bases between. The CDR3 totals 13 residues. The CDR3 sequence: CSASKGRNYGYTF. The CDR3 DNA sequence: TGCAGTGCTAGTAAAGGGAGAAACTATGGCTACACCTTC.

The J gene is TRBJ1-5, the V gene TRBV19; 8 nucleotides align to TRBD1. Unmatched junction bases numbered 12, after V lost 8 bases and J lost 3 bases. Germline assignment: CDR1 LNHDA and CDR2 SQIVND (reference sequence). This CDR3 has 16 amino acids. CDR3 nucleotide sequence: TGTGCCAGTCACGACAGGGGCCTAATTAACAATCAGCCCCAGCATTTT. Residues: CASHDRGLINNQPQHF.

This clone was observed a single time. The rearrangement links TRBV24-1 to TRBJ2-3; 8 nucleotides line up with TRBD2. Unmatched junction bases numbered 3, after V lost 11 bases and J lost 0 bases. CDR1 and CDR2 from the germline V gene are KGHDR and SFDVKD. This CDR3 region has 13 residues. DNA for the CDR3: TGTGCCATCGGGACTAGTAGCACAGATACGCAGTATTTT. The encoded protein is CAIGTSSTDTQYF.

This chain links TRBV10-3 with TRBJ1-2, with a weak D call TRBD1 (6 bases). The CDR3 covers 15 residues. From germline, CDR1 is ENHRY and CDR2 SYGVKD. The V end was cut by 3 bases, the J end by 4 bases, with 15 bases between. CDR3 coding DNA: TGTGCCATCAGTGACCCGAGGACAGACCTCTATGGCTACACCTTC. Amino acids: CAISDPRTDLYGYTF.

The V and J genes are TRBV5-1 and TRBJ2-3; 7 nucleotides match TRBD2. Trimming at V came to 1 base and at J to 0 bases, leaving 5 bases not matched to a gene. The CDR3 extends over 16 amino acids. Germline loops: CDR1 SGHRS, CDR2 YFSETQ. CDR3 in amino acids: CASSLLAGESTDTQYF. For the CDR3, the DNA is TGCGCCAGCAGCTTGCTGGCGGGGGAAAGCACAGATACGCAGTATTTT.

The chain has TRBV27 and TRBJ1-4; TRBD1 aligns across 9 bases. The CDR3 runs to 15 residues. The V gene's germline CDR1 is MNHEY and CDR2 SMNVEV (reference sequence). Trimming cost V 4 bases and J 7 bases; bases outside gene matches: 7. The CDR3 DNA is TGTGCCAGCAGTTCGTCCGGGACAGGGAGTGAAAAACTGTTTTTT. Its translation: CASSSSGTGSEKLFF.

The CDR3 reads CASSVVAEGSEQYF. As DNA, the CDR3 is TGTGCCAGCAGCGTAGTAGCGGAGGGGTCCGAGCAGTACTTC. This chain uses TRBV9 with TRBJ2-7, with D perhaps matching TRBD2 (6 bases). CDR3 length: 14 amino acids. Germline V CDR1 and CDR2: SGDLS, YYNGEE. Trimming took 0 bases from V and 6 from J, leaving 13 bases between them.

This rearrangement joins TRBV5-6 to TRBJ1-2, with 9 nucleotides matching TRBD1. The CDR3 has 14 residues. Trimming cost V 4 bases and J 2 bases; bases outside gene matches: 3. Germline V CDR1 and CDR2: SGHDT, YYEEEE. CDR3 sequence (DNA): TGTGCCAGCAGCGGAGACAGGGGGAACTATGGCTACACCTTC. Translation gives CASSGDRGNYGYTF.

This clone was counted only a few times. The chain links TRBV3-1 (or the pseudogene TRBV3-2) to TRBJ2-3; 12 positions match TRBD2. This CDR3 comprises 17 residues. Germline-derived CDR1 and CDR2 are LGHDT and YNNKEL (reference sequence). Trimming cost V 4 bases and J 0 bases; bases outside gene matches: 5. The CDR3 sequence: CASSRRLAGDSTDTQYF. For the CDR3, the DNA is TGTGCCAGCAGCCGGAGACTAGCGGGAGATAGCACAGATACGCAGTATTTT.

The J gene is TRBJ1-5, the V gene TRBV28; the match to TRBD1 covers 9 bases. Germline trimming cut 6 bases from V and 2 bases from J; bases unmatched to any gene: 8. Germline V lookup: CDR1 MDHEN, CDR2 SYDVKM. CDR3 length: 16 residues. As DNA, the CDR3 is TGTGCCAGCAGCGGTATGGGACAGGGAGGCAATCAGCCCCAGCATTTT. Encoded protein: CASSGMGQGGNQPQHF.

V and J are TRBV5-1 and TRBJ2-7; 8 bases align to TRBD1. Germline V gives CDR1 SGHRS, CDR2 YFSETQ. The CDR3 is 14 amino acids. The ends lost 3 bases at V and 5 bases at J; junction bases unmatched: 7. As DNA, the CDR3 is TGCGCCAGCAGCTACGGGACAGGTCAGAACGAGCAGTACTTC. Its translation: CASSYGTGQNEQYF.

This clone was seen a single time. This chain joins TRBV5-5 and TRBJ2-5, with TRBD2 matching over 12 bases. The CDR3 covers 16 residues. The trim removed 5 bases at V and 2 bases at J, leaving 7 bases unmatched. Germline lookup yields CDR1 SGHKS and CDR2 YYEKEE (reference sequence). In nucleotides, the CDR3 is TGTGCCAGCAGATCCCTAGCGGGGGGGCGTCAAGAGACCCAGTACTTC. This gives the protein CASRSLAGGRQETQYF.

This clone showed up just once. In nucleotides, the CDR3 is TGTGCCAGCAGGCCCGCGGGGGGGCAAGAGACCCAGTACTTC. Translating it yields CASRPAGGQETQYF. This rearrangement joins TRBV13 to TRBJ2-5; 9 positions match TRBD2. CDR3 size: 14 residues. CDR1 and CDR2 (germline): PRHDT, FYEKMQ (reference sequence). Losses at the gene ends were 6 bases for V and 2 bases for J; bases not matched to a gene: 4. Filled out from reference TRBV13 and TRBJ2-5, the complete variable domain reads AAGVIQSPRHLIKEKRETATLKCYPIPRHDTVYWYQQGPGQDPQFLISFYEKMQSDKGSIPDRFSAQQFSDYHSELNMSSLELGDSALYFCASRPAGGQETQYFGPGTRLLVL.

The chain joins TRBV2 to TRBJ1-5; unclear D gene. The germline V and J ends were trimmed by 0 bases and 7 bases, with 13 bases remaining between them. The CDR3 runs 15 residues. Germline CDR1 SNHLY, CDR2 FYNNEI. CDR3 sequence (DNA): TGTGCCAGCAGTGAAGCGCGAGGGTTGGGGCAGCCCCAGCATTTT. Translating gives CASSEARGLGQPQHF.

The rearrangement links TRBV2 to TRBJ2-7; 8 bases map to TRBD1. The CDR3 is 14 amino acids. The V and J ends lost 2 bases and 7 bases, in that order; junction bases with no gene match: 7. Germline CDR1 SNHLY, CDR2 FYNNEI. The CDR3 region has the DNA TGTGCCAGCAGTGAACGGCAGGGGGCTGGAGAGCAGTACTTC. Encoded protein: CASSERQGAGEQYF.

A few counts support this clone. CDR3 nucleotides: TGTGCCAGCTCCCTTAGACAGGGTGGTGTGAACACTGAAGCTTTCTTT. Translated, it gives CASSLRQGGVNTEAFF. This rearrangement joins TRBV18 to TRBJ1-1; 7 bases agree with TRBD1. In germline, CDR1 is KGHSH, CDR2 LQKENI. V lost 6 bases, J lost 0 bases, and 10 bases stayed unmatched. The CDR3 is 16 residues long.

This clone has a handful of counts. The rearrangement joins TRBV7-8 to TRBJ1-3; the D is unclear. CDR1 and CDR2 (germline): SGHVS, FQNEAQ. Trimming cost V 5 bases and J 4 bases, with 12 bases left between them. CDR3 size: 14 residues. DNA of the CDR3: TGTGCCAGCAGCCTCGGATTCAGGGGAAACACCATATATTTT. Translation: CASSLGFRGNTIYF.